This T cell receptor (beta chain) was found in a study of human T cells and chemical hapten exposure. CDR3 size: 13 residues. Trimming shortened V by 5 bases and J by 1 base, and 8 bases separated the two germline ends. Germline CDR1 MNHEY, CDR2 SVGEGT. The library tagged individual cDNA molecules with unique molecular identifiers. In TCRdb, the RACE reads were re-called with MiXCR into one record per CDR3 protein. The table has 95,000 to 150,000 distinct CDR3 sequences, around 10% seen once; the top ten hold under 2.5%. About this clonotype: The antigen is undetermined.

The time point was: patch test 3, about 24 weeks after DPC sensitization. Treatment here: therapeutic diphenylcyclopropenone sensitization with weekly scalp DPC. Overall study findings and caveats: In the PT1 data, expanded TCR counts showed a positive correlation with patch test score. Alopecia affected the donors, so their immune response may differ from healthy people's. There was no change with DPC sensitization in TCRs above 1 in 1000 frequency.

The sample consisted of whole blood, taken in connection with sensitization to the hapten diphenylcyclopropenone (DPC). This chain joins TRBV6-2 or TRBV6-3 and TRBJ1-2, with D hard to call. The sequence was obtained from a woman in her 50s with alopecia areata. Some clones in this sample may be carry-over from other donors' samples. CDR3 sequence (DNA): TGTGCCAGCAGTCTTATTGATAACTATGGCTACACCTTC. It yields the protein CASSLIDNYGYTF.